A single sample gave rise to the 21 T cell receptor beta chains below, sequenced in a study of blood T cell repertoires in COVID-19 (dated by TCRdb to the early 2020s). The library came from the immunoSEQ multiplex PCR assay. Drawn from immuneACCESS, this table holds only the in-frame rearrangements with V and J called that TCRdb kept. Clones are partly lost; checked studies trace under half to an unresolved V gene and leave the rest unexplained. The sample table lists tens of thousands of clones, roughly 80% of them with a count of one. 50% to 75% of the sample belongs to the ten largest clones. The sample consisted of peripheral blood. The origin of the receptors is a woman of 80 years or more with acute or convalescent COVID-19.

This clone was found a few times. The rearrangement uses TRBV2 and TRBJ2-5, with 11 bases aligning to TRBD1. This CDR3 has 15 amino acids. Germline V gene lookup returns CDR1 SNHLY and CDR2 FYNNEI. With 8 bases clipped from V and 4 bases from J, the junction kept 9 bases outside the gene matches. In DNA form, the CDR3 reads TGTGCCAGCGGTTGGGACAGGGGGAGGGGAGAGACCCAGTACTTC. Amino acid sequence: CASGWDRGRGETQYF.

The chain combines TRBV7-3 with TRBJ2-1; 10 bases fit TRBD2. The CDR3 totals 14 residues. V shed 6 bases and J 8 bases; nucleotides not matched to a gene: 7. Germline CDR1 reads SGHTA; CDR2 reads FQGTGA. Here the CDR3 DNA reads TGTGCCAGCAGTCCTACCGGGACTAGCGATGAGCAGTTCTTC. This encodes CASSPTGTSDEQFF.

The CDR3 DNA follows: TGCGCCAGCAGCTCCTACGACAGCTACGAGCAGTACTTC. Encoded protein: CASSSYDSYEQYF. The chain is built from TRBV5-1 and TRBJ2-7, with D perhaps TRBD1 (5 bases). Germline CDR1 SGHRS, CDR2 YFSETQ. This CDR3 is built from 13 residues. V was trimmed by 3 bases and J by 3 bases, leaving 10 bases between them.

This rearrangement joins TRBV27 to TRBJ1-2; D might be TRBD1 (6 bases). CDR1 and CDR2 from the germline V gene are MNHEY and SMNVEV (reference sequence). V lost 6 bases and J lost 8, with 28 bases in between. The CDR3 consists of 17 residues. The CDR3 bases are TGTGCCAGCAGCACCGAGGCGGGGGCCCTCAGGGGAATAGGCTACACCTTC. Residues: CASSTEAGALRGIGYTF.

V and J are TRBV7-6 and TRBJ2-1, with 7 nucleotides matching TRBD2. The germline gives CDR1 SGHVS, CDR2 FNYEAQ. The trim removed 0 bases at V and 3 bases at J, leaving 8 bases unmatched. CDR3 length: 17 amino acids. CDR3 nucleotide sequence: TGTGCCAGCAGCTTAGCAGGCGGCGGGAGTTTCTACAATGAGCAGTTCTTC. It yields the protein CASSLAGGGSFYNEQFF. The entire variable domain, with the rest obtained from reference TRBV7-6 and TRBJ2-1, is as follows: GAGVSQSPRYKVTKRGQDVALRCDPISGHVSLYWYRQALGQGPEFLTYFNYEAQQDKSGLPNDRFSAERPEGSISTLTIQRTEQRDSAMYRCASSLAGGGSFYNEQFFGPGTRLTVL.

CDR3 region: CATSDEGQTGEKTQYF. For the CDR3, the DNA is TGTGCCACCAGCGATGAGGGACAAACCGGAGAAAAGACCCAGTACTTC. The chain uses TRBV15 and TRBJ2-5; possible D gene TRBD1, 6 bases. CDR1 is LNHNV, CDR2 YYDKDF, per germline (reference sequence). The CDR3 sequence is 16 residues long. Trimming stripped 5 bases from V and 6 bases from J, with 22 bases between.

The chain is built from TRBV7-8 and TRBJ1-3; TRBD1 agrees at 10 bases. The CDR3 contains 16 residues. V lost 5 bases to trimming and J lost 4 bases; unmatched junction nucleotides: 8. The V gene's germline CDR1 is SGHVS and CDR2 FQNEAQ. The CDR3 nucleotides are TGTGCCAGCAGCGCCGCGGGACAGGGGTCGGGAAACACCATATATTTT. Protein: CASSAAGQGSGNTIYF.

The V call is TRBV6-1, the J call TRBJ1-1; the D gene is possibly TRBD1 (5 bases). CDR3 length: 16 residues. Germline V CDR1 and CDR2: MNHNS, SASEGT. Trimming pared 4 bases from V and 5 bases from J, leaving 20 bases between. CDR3 residues: CASSVLPVKGQTEAFF. The CDR3 coding sequence is TGTGCCAGCAGTGTACTCCCTGTCAAGGGGCAGACTGAAGCTTTCTTT.

This clone was recorded a few times. The chain recombines TRBV11-2 with TRBJ1-1, with 8 bases matching TRBD1. J gave up 10 bases and V 4 bases, and 11 bases lay outside the gene matches. CDR1 SGHAT and CDR2 FQNNGV come from the germline V gene. This CDR3 has 14 amino acids. CDR3 loop: CASSSQQGAFGAFF. CDR3 in DNA: TGTGCCAGCAGCTCCCAGCAGGGGGCCTTTGGAGCTTTCTTT.

The rearrangement uses TRBV5-4 and TRBJ1-1; D not resolved. The CDR3 runs 13 residues. Between the trimmed V and J ends, which lost 4 bases and 5 bases, there was a span of 12 bases. Per the germline V gene, CDR1 is SGHNT and CDR2 is YYREEE (reference sequence). The CDR3 DNA sequence: TGTGCCAGCAGCGCCTGGTCGAGGACTGAAGCTTTCTTT. Its protein product is CASSAWSRTEAFF.

This chain joins TRBV30 and TRBJ1-2; TRBD1 agrees at 8 bases. The V and J ends lost 2 bases and 8 bases, in that order; junction bases with no gene match: 16. Germline V gene lookup returns CDR1 GTSNPN and CDR2 SVGIG (reference sequence). This CDR3 contains 16 residues. CDR3 residues: CAWSSSGTGLLGGYTF. Written as DNA, the CDR3 is TGTGCCTGGAGTTCCTCCGGGACAGGCCTTCTCGGGGGCTACACCTTC. Full variable domain (outside the CDR3, taken from reference TRBV30 and TRBJ1-2): SQTIHQWPATLVQPVGSPLSLECTVEGTSNPNLYWYRQAAGRGLQLLFYSVGIGQISSEVPQNLSASRPQDRQFILSSKKLLLSDSGFYLCAWSSSGTGLLGGYTFGSGTRLTVV.

The V gene is TRBV5-1, the J gene TRBJ2-1; 9 nucleotides line up with TRBD1. V trimming: 4 bases; J trimming: 5 bases; junction bases outside the gene matches: 4. The CDR3 runs 14 residues. Germline CDR1 is SGHRS and CDR2 is YFSETQ. The DNA for the CDR3 is TGCGCCAGCAGCCTCGGGACAGGGAACAATGAGCAGTTCTTC. This gives the protein CASSLGTGNNEQFF.

The chain combines TRBV29-1 with TRBJ2-2; possibly TRBD1 for D (6 bases). Trimming left V 1 base short and J 1 base short, with 10 bases between. This CDR3 contains 15 residues. CDR1 is SQVTM and CDR2 is ANQGSEA in the germline V gene. This chain's CDR3 is CSVEGGGRNTGELFF. DNA for the CDR3: TGCAGCGTTGAAGGAGGGGGACGGAACACCGGGGAGCTGTTTTTT.

The chain combines TRBV10-2 with TRBJ1-6; no clear D. CDR1 is WSHSY, CDR2 SAAADI, per germline. The CDR3 extends over 15 amino acids. The germline V and J ends were trimmed by 3 bases and 6 bases, with 12 bases remaining between them. CDR3 protein: CASSDTGLINSPLHF. The CDR3, as DNA: TGCGCCAGCAGTGATACCGGACTGATTAATTCACCCCTCCACTTT.

The chain combines TRBV7-9 with TRBJ1-2; D might be TRBD1 (6 bases). The CDR3 totals 14 residues. The germline CDR1 and CDR2 sequences are SEHNR and FQNEAQ (reference sequence). V was trimmed by 5 bases and J by 3 bases, leaving 13 bases between them. Written as DNA, the CDR3 is TGTGCCAGCAGCCCCCCGGACAGCTACTATGGCTACACCTTC. Encoded protein: CASSPPDSYYGYTF.

This sequence joins TRBV2 and TRBJ2-3; 7 bases line up with TRBD1. The V segment lost 0 bases and the J segment 2 bases; nucleotides outside the gene matches: 17. Germline V gives CDR1 SNHLY, CDR2 FYNNEI. This CDR3 region has 20 residues. CDR3 amino acids: CASSEAGSGTLTGPTDTQYF. The CDR3, as DNA: TGTGCCAGCAGTGAAGCGGGCTCAGGAACCCTGACAGGGCCCACAGATACGCAGTATTTT. Drawing the rest from reference TRBV2 and TRBJ2-3, the complete variable domain is EPEVTQTPSHQVTQMGQEVILRCVPISNHLYFYWYRQILGQKVEFLVSFYNNEISEKSEIFDDQFSVERPDGSNFTLKIRSTKLEDSAMYFCASSEAGSGTLTGPTDTQYFGPGTRLTVL.

The genes are TRBV7-2 and TRBJ1-1, with 7 bases matching TRBD1. Germline V gene data show CDR1 as SGHTA and CDR2 as FQGNSA. J lost 3 bases, V lost 5 bases, and 12 bases had no gene match. CDR3 length equals 16 residues. CDR3 residues: CASSPRDSRWYTEAFF. CDR3 nucleotide sequence: TGTGCCAGCAGCCCACGGGACAGTAGATGGTACACTGAAGCTTTCTTT.

The chain is built from TRBV6-2 or TRBV6-3 and TRBJ1-1; perhaps TRBD1 as D (5 bases). V lost 5 bases, J lost 1 base, and 14 bases lay in between. The CDR3 is 15 residues long. The germline gives CDR1 MNHEY, CDR2 SVGEGT. The CDR3 here is CASSSRGGRNTEAFF. The DNA for the CDR3 is TGTGCCAGCAGTAGCCGCGGGGGGAGGAACACTGAAGCTTTCTTT.

V is TRBV7-9 and J is TRBJ2-5, with D maybe TRBD1 (6 bases). Germline V gene data show CDR1 as SEHNR and CDR2 as FQNEAQ (reference sequence). V lost 5 bases and J 3 bases, leaving 13 bases between the germline ends. The CDR3 covers 14 residues. CDR3 sequence: CASSHLGTKETQYF. In DNA, the CDR3 is TGTGCCAGCAGCCATCTAGGGACAAAAGAGACCCAGTACTTC. The variable domain in full, completed from reference TRBV7-9 and TRBJ2-5, reads DTGVSQNPRHKITKRGQNVTFRCDPISEHNRLYWYRQTLGQGPEFLTYFQNEAQLEKSRLLSDRFSAERPKGSFSTLEIQRTEQGDSAMYLCASSHLGTKETQYFGPGTRLLVL.

V gene TRBV7-3 combines with J gene TRBJ2-1, with unresolved D. The germline V gene has CDR1 SGHTA and CDR2 FQGTGA. V lost 0 bases and J 0 bases, leaving 6 bases between the germline ends. This CDR3 contains 15 residues. CDR3 residues: CASSLTTSSYNEQFF. The CDR3 nucleotides read TGTGCCAGCAGCTTAACCACAAGCTCCTACAATGAGCAGTTCTTC.

This clone appeared once. The rearrangement joins TRBV9 to TRBJ2-1; 7 positions match TRBD2. The CDR3 is 17 amino acids. J was trimmed by 2 bases and V by 3 bases; bases with no gene match: 11. CDR1 and CDR2 (germline): SGDLS, YYNGEE. CDR3 residues: CASSAEDGGGPYNEQFF. The CDR3 nucleotides are TGTGCCAGCAGCGCGGAGGACGGCGGGGGACCCTACAATGAGCAGTTCTTC.